The text below deals with one TCR beta chain. What it binds is not known. Profiling relied on immunoSEQ multiplex PCR, and the TCRdb table lists in-frame clones only, not all of them. This repertoire shows 150,000 to 200,000 clones, around four fifths found once; its top ten account for approximately 7%. From the roughly 120-subject validation cohort, which was separate from the roughly 700-subject first cohort, the donors were drawn. These data are taken from a study of cytomegalovirus exposure and HLA in healthy donors. The germline V gene encodes CDR1 SGHNT and CDR2 YYREEE (reference sequence). CDR3 length: 12 amino acids. V lost 0 bases and J 8 bases, leaving 9 bases between the germline ends. Study-level points and caveats: In the roughly 120 validation repertoires, more than 85% of cluster scores exceeded 0, per a later analysis. Reports showed the classifier diagnosing cytomegalovirus status with high specificity and sensitivity. TCR sequences were mostly rare, though some public TCRs occurred in many donors.

This clonotype was obtained from a man younger than 35 in good health and CMV-seropositive. The material sequenced was PBMCs. This chain uses TRBV5-4 with TRBJ2-7; D remains ambiguous. The CDR3 DNA is TGTGCCAGCAGCTTGGAGCCCGCCCAGCAGTACTTC. Protein product: CASSLEPAQQYF.